The clone carrying this T cell receptor beta chain has only a few counts. The antigen is undetermined. Every single donor gave one heparinised blood draw, and these averaged roughly 100 mL. The sample belongs to a study of beta chain features in type 1 diabetes. Germline V gives CDR1 SGDLS, CDR2 YYNGEE. The V gene lost 3 bases and the J gene lost 7 bases, with 14 bases spanning the gap. This CDR3 spans 14 amino acids. Broader study findings: Shorter TCRB CDR3s, moderately but significantly so, marked every one of the four CD4+ subsets in Type 1 diabetes patients. Type 1 diabetes patients showed fewer insertions and more deletions at VDJ junctions.

Reverse transcribing all isolated RNA meant expressed TCRB transcripts were sequenced. TCRdb's copy holds only in-frame clones and misses some; the assay was immunoSEQ multiplex PCR. Among under 300,000 clones, about 11% were seen once, and the ten largest hold over 0.015%. Material for sequencing was naive CD4+ T cells from blood. This receptor was obtained from a man in his thirties or forties with type 1 diabetes. V is TRBV9 and J is TRBJ2-1, with D perhaps matching TRBD2 (5 bases). For the CDR3, the DNA is TGTGCCAGCAGCGGAGGTGTCGGCGGGAATGAGCAGTTCTTC. Protein product: CASSGGVGGNEQFF.